One and the same sample provided the 5 T cell receptor beta chains below, sequenced in a study of CD8 T cells in ankylosing spondylitis. The antigens these receptors bind are not known. MiXCR was run by TCRdb on the 5' RACE reads, yielding one entry per CDR3 protein. Of about 330,000 distinct CDR3 sequences listed, 8% are singletons. General observations from the study: Ankylosing spondylitis blood seemed to carry a telltale TCR beta motif made of roughly 8 highly homologous variants.

The sequenced sample consisted of blood, either unsorted or a sorted T cell fraction (not recorded which). The receptor set was obtained from a male donor with ankylosing spondylitis.

This clonotype was detected many times. The chain joins TRBV7-9 to TRBJ2-2; TRBD2 might be the D (5 bases). CDR3 length equals 15 residues. V was trimmed by 5 bases and J by 3 bases, leaving 13 bases between them. Germline V gene sequence: CDR1 SEHNR, CDR2 FQNEAQ (reference sequence). CDR3 region: CASSNPTGYTGELFF. The CDR3 nucleotides are TGTGCCAGCAGCAATCCGACGGGGTACACCGGGGAGCTGTTTTTT.

This clonotype was detected many times. The chain joins TRBV2 to TRBJ2-1, with D hard to call. This CDR3 contains 14 residues. Germline loops: CDR1 SNHLY, CDR2 FYNNEI. The V and J ends lost 8 bases and 3 bases respectively, with 14 bases between them. In nucleotides, the CDR3 is TGTGCCAGCGGTAAGGAGAAGGACTACAATGAGCAGTTCTTC. It translates to CASGKEKDYNEQFF.

The gene calls are TRBV7-2 and TRBJ2-3; 9 nucleotides agree with TRBD2. This CDR3 has 16 amino acids. Germline V lookup: CDR1 SGHTA, CDR2 FQGNSA. V trimming: 4 bases; J trimming: 6 bases; junction bases outside the gene matches: 11. The CDR3 reads CASSSGSGGGWDTQYF. The CDR3 bases are TGTGCCAGCAGCTCGGGTAGCGGGGGAGGTTGGGATACGCAGTATTTT.

This clonotype appeared a few times. The DNA of the CDR3 is TGTGCCAGCAGCCGACAGGACCAAGAGACCCAGTACTTC. Translating gives CASSRQDQETQYF. This chain links TRBV27 with TRBJ2-5, with a tentative D call TRBD1 (6 bases). CDR1 is MNHEY and CDR2 is SMNVEV in the germline V gene (reference sequence). The germline V and J ends were trimmed by 6 bases and 0 bases, with 8 bases remaining between them. CDR3 length: 13 residues.

The chain employs TRBV6-2 or TRBV6-3 and TRBJ2-7, with 8 bases that match TRBD1. V was pared by 2 bases and J by 3 bases, with 6 bases of the junction left unmatched. The CDR3 extends over 15 amino acids. Germline CDR1 MNHEY, CDR2 SVGEGT. This CDR3 is CASSYGTGVYYEQYF. CDR3 DNA sequence: TGTGCCAGCAGTTACGGGACAGGAGTCTACTACGAGCAGTACTTC.